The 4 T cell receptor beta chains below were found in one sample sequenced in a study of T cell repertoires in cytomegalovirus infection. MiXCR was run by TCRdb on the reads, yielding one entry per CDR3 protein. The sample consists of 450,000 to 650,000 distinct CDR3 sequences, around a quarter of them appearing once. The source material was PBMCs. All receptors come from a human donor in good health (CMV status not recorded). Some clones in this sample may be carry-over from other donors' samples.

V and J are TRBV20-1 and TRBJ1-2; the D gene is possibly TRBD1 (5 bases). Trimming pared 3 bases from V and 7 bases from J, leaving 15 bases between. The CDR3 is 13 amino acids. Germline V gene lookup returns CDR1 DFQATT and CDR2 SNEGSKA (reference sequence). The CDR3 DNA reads TGCAGTGCTAGGGAGGGGTTAACGGCTGGCTACACCTTC. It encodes CSAREGLTAGYTF.

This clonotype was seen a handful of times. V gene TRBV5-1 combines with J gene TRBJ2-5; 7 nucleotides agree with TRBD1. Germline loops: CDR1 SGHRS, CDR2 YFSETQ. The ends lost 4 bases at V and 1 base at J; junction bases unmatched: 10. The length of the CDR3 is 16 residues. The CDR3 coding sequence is TGCGCCAGCAGCGTTCCCCTGACAGGGAGCCAAGAGACCCAGTACTTC. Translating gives CASSVPLTGSQETQYF. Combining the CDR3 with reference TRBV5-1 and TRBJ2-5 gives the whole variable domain KAGVTQTPRYLIKTRGQQVTLSCSPISGHRSVSWYQQTPGQGLQFLFEYFSETQRNKGNFPGRFSGRQFSNSRSEMNVSTLELGDSALYLCASSVPLTGSQETQYFGPGTRLLVL.

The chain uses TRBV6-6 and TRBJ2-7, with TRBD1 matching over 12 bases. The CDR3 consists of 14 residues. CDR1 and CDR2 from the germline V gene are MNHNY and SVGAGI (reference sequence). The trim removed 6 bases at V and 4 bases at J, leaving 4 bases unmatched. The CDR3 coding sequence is TGTGCCAGCAGAAGGGGACAGGGGGCTTACGAGCAGTACGTC. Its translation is CASRRGQGAYEQYV.

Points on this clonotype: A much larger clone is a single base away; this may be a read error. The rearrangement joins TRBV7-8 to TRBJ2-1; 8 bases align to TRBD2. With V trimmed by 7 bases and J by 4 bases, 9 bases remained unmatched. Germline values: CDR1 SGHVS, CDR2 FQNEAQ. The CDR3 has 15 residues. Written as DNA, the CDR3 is TGTGCCAGCACCCTTCGGGAGGGAGTGTACAATGAGCAGTTCTTC. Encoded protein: CASTLREGVYNEQFF.